One and the same sample provided the 9 T cell receptor beta chains below, sequenced in a study of breast tumors, draining lymph nodes, adjacent tissues. Samples came from axillary lymph nodes draining the breast cancer. TCRdb used MiXCR to reprocess the multiplex PCR reads, holding one entry per CDR3 protein. The table lists fewer than 150,000 distinct CDR3 sequences, less than 25% of them singletons. The sample taken for sequencing was axillary lymph node tissue. These receptors were taken from a female donor with breast cancer. Some clones in this sample may be carry-over from other donors' samples.

This clonotype has ten or more counts. The chain employs TRBV30 and TRBJ2-7; TRBD1 aligns across 9 bases. The germline gives CDR1 GTSNPN, CDR2 SVGIG (reference sequence). The junction had 10 bases not matched to a gene; V was cut back by 3 bases and J by 4 bases. There are 15 residues in the CDR3. DNA for the CDR3: TGTGCCTGGAGGGATCCCGGACAGGGGATTTACGAGCAGTACTTC. Its protein is CAWRDPGQGIYEQYF.

This clonotype was counted many times. The rearrangement uses TRBV27 and TRBJ1-2, with 7 bases that match TRBD1. The germline V gene encodes CDR1 MNHEY and CDR2 SMNVEV (reference sequence). V dropped 5 bases and J dropped 8; count of bases not matched to a gene: 11. This CDR3 comprises 14 residues. CDR3 protein: CASSPRTGHDGYTF. The DNA for the CDR3 is TGTGCCAGCAGTCCCAGGACAGGCCATGACGGCTACACCTTC.

This clonotype was detected many times. The V call is TRBV9, the J call TRBJ2-3; 10 nucleotides agree with TRBD2. J lost 3 bases, V lost 0 bases, and 7 bases had no gene match. This CDR3 spans 17 amino acids. In germline, CDR1 is SGDLS, CDR2 YYNGEE. The CDR3: CASSVVSSGRGTDTQYF. DNA of the CDR3: TGTGCCAGCAGCGTAGTATCCAGCGGGAGGGGAACAGATACGCAGTATTTT.

The chain uses TRBV4-2 and TRBJ2-4; TRBD2 matches at 14 bases. The CDR3 loop spans 18 amino acids. V lost 2 bases to trimming and J lost 0 bases; unmatched junction nucleotides: 3. Germline CDR1 is LGHNA and CDR2 is YNFKEQ. The CDR3 nucleotides are TGTGCCAGCAGCCAACTGGGACTAGCGGGAGAAGCCAAAAACATTCAGTACTTC. Residues: CASSQLGLAGEAKNIQYF.

This clonotype was counted many times. The J gene is TRBJ2-3, the V gene TRBV6-6; TRBD2 matches 15 bases. The ends lost 3 bases at V and 7 bases at J; junction bases unmatched: 8. Germline assignment: CDR1 MNHNY and CDR2 SVGAGI (reference sequence). CDR3 length: 17 amino acids. CDR3: CASSYGTSGRFHNTQYF. The CDR3 DNA reads as TGTGCCAGCAGTTATGGGACTAGCGGGAGGTTCCACAATACGCAGTATTTT.

This clonotype was counted many times. The chain has TRBV10-2 and TRBJ2-7, with D perhaps being TRBD1 or TRBD2 (5 bases each). The CDR3 has 12 amino acids. Per germline, CDR1 WSHSY and CDR2 SAAADI. V was clipped by 9 bases and J by 3 bases, with 12 bases between them. The CDR3 loop reads CASTGAGYEQYF. The CDR3 DNA reads as TGCGCCAGTACCGGGGCGGGCTACGAGCAGTACTTC.

This clonotype came up a few times. V usage is TRBV6-1 and J usage is TRBJ1-5, with D uncertain. V was pared by 5 bases and J by 4 bases, with 12 bases between. CDR1 is MNHNS and CDR2 is SASEGT in the germline V gene. The CDR3 is 14 amino acids. The CDR3, as DNA: TGTGCCAGCAGTCAAGTCGATACGAATCAGCCCCAGCATTTT. This sequence encodes CASSQVDTNQPQHF.

In this sample, this clonotype turned up a few times. The V and J genes are TRBV11-2 and TRBJ2-1; the match to TRBD2 covers 8 bases. The germline V gene encodes CDR1 SGHAT and CDR2 FQNNGV. The J segment lost 3 bases and the V segment lost 7 bases, leaving 5 bases of the junction unmatched. The CDR3 contains 14 residues. The CDR3 DNA sequence: TGTGCCAGCACCTGGACTAGCAGCTACAATGAGCAGTTCTTC. It yields the protein CASTWTSSYNEQFF.

The V gene is TRBV28, the J gene TRBJ1-5; D unresolved. Per germline, CDR1 MDHEN and CDR2 SYDVKM. This CDR3 spans 15 amino acids. Trimming removed 2 bases from V and 0 bases from J, with 8 bases in between. Here the CDR3 reads CASSLQAHSNQPQHF. Here the CDR3 DNA reads TGTGCCAGCAGTTTACAGGCCCATAGCAATCAGCCCCAGCATTTT.